Sequencing of this TCR beta chain was carried out in a study of blood T cell repertoires in COVID-19. This clone appeared once. Some clones are missing from TCRdb's copy, which holds only in-frame ones; the method was immunoSEQ multiplex PCR. This table holds around 66,000 clones, around 87% found once. The V end was cut by 5 bases, the J end by 7 bases, with 18 bases between. Per germline, CDR1 SGHTA and CDR2 FQGNSA. The CDR3 has 15 residues. The clonotype originates from a man between 60 and 75 years old with acute or convalescent COVID-19. Sequenced sample: peripheral blood. The chain uses TRBV7-2 and TRBJ2-1, with D unresolved. CDR3 in amino acids: CASSPDRLASNEQFF. The CDR3 coding sequence is TGTGCCAGCAGCCCCGACCGTTTAGCCTCGAATGAGCAGTTCTTC.